The 27 T cell receptor beta chains given below trace back to one sample, sequenced in a study of OX40 agonist ivuxolimab in advanced cancers. Produced via immunoSEQ multiplex PCR; TCRdb's table is partial and in-frame only. Counted here are around 60,000 clones, around 85% occurring once; the ten biggest clones make up less than 0.8%. This specimen was CD4+ or CD8+ T cells sorted from blood, taken in a trial of the OX40 agonist ivuxolimab. All receptors derive from an adult with an advanced solid tumor such as melanoma, head and neck, liver or kidney cancer.

The chain is built from TRBV27 and TRBJ1-4; D is undetermined. In germline, CDR1 is MNHEY, CDR2 SMNVEV (reference sequence). Trimming removed 3 bases from V and 6 bases from J, with 14 bases in between. The CDR3 runs 15 residues. The CDR3 spells CASSLGGRGHEKLFF. The CDR3 coding sequence is TGTGCCAGCAGTTTGGGCGGCCGCGGACATGAAAAACTGTTTTTT.

The gene calls are TRBV9 and TRBJ2-3; perhaps TRBD1 as D (5 bases). V was shortened by 4 bases and J by 7 bases, with 10 bases between the two germline ends. Per germline, CDR1 SGDLS and CDR2 YYNGEE. CDR3 length: 12 amino acids. The CDR3 DNA follows: TGTGCCAGCAGCCTGACAGAGAATACGCAGTATTTT. It translates to CASSLTENTQYF.

The V call is TRBV27, the J call TRBJ1-3; TRBD1 might be the D (5 bases). V was pared by 6 bases and J by 2 bases, with 11 bases between. Germline CDR1 reads MNHEY; CDR2 reads SMNVEV (reference sequence). The CDR3 is 14 residues long. CDR3 sequence reads: CASRSSGAGNTIYF. DNA for the CDR3: TGTGCCAGCAGATCCTCGGGGGCTGGAAACACCATATATTTT.

Only a few counts were recorded for this clone. The chain links TRBV15 to TRBJ1-3; D uncertain. The CDR3 length is 13 residues. CDR1 is LNHNV, CDR2 YYDKDF, per germline (reference sequence). V lost 0 bases and J lost 8, with 8 bases in between. CDR3 DNA sequence: TGTGCCACCAGCAGAGATCACGGAGACACCATATATTTT. Amino acid sequence: CATSRDHGDTIYF.

V gene TRBV19 combines with J gene TRBJ1-2; TRBD1 agrees at 8 bases. The CDR3 is made up of 15 amino acids. CDR1 is LNHDA and CDR2 is SQIVND in the germline V gene (reference sequence). The ends lost 5 bases at V and 3 bases at J; junction bases unmatched: 8. The CDR3 sequence is CASSVGQGVDYGYTF. For the CDR3, the DNA is TGTGCCAGTAGTGTTGGACAGGGTGTTGACTATGGCTACACCTTC.

The chain recombines TRBV25-1 with TRBJ2-1, with D hard to call. Germline CDR1 is MGHDK and CDR2 is SYGVNS. This CDR3 spans 14 amino acids. V lost 1 base and J 7 bases, leaving 11 bases between the germline ends. The CDR3 reads CASSELPVENEQFF. The CDR3 nucleotides read TGTGCCAGCAGTGAATTACCAGTGGAGAATGAGCAGTTCTTC.

The chain uses TRBV9 and TRBJ2-5, with 10 bases aligning to TRBD1. The CDR3 has 18 residues. Germline values: CDR1 SGDLS, CDR2 YYNGEE. V lost 4 bases, J lost 5 bases, and 17 bases stayed unmatched. This CDR3 is CASSPTPEPGQGNETQYF. DNA for the CDR3: TGTGCCAGCAGCCCCACACCAGAGCCGGGACAGGGGAACGAGACCCAGTACTTC.

The chain recombines TRBV5-1 with TRBJ2-1, with a possible D match to TRBD2 (5 bases). Trimming pared 0 bases from V and 4 bases from J, leaving 8 bases between. The germline gives CDR1 SGHRS, CDR2 YFSETQ. The CDR3 is 14 amino acids. CDR3 residues: CASSLGGGYNEQFF. CDR3 nucleotide sequence: TGCGCCAGCAGCTTGGGAGGCGGGTACAATGAGCAGTTCTTC.

The chain combines TRBV5-4 with TRBJ1-2; 8 positions match TRBD1. The V gene's germline CDR1 is SGHNT and CDR2 YYREEE (reference sequence). The CDR3 covers 13 residues. After removal of 4 bases from V and 6 bases from J, the junction contained 5 bases not matched to a gene. Written as DNA, the CDR3 is TGTGCCAGCAGCGAGGACAGGGTTGATGGCTACACCTTC. Protein sequence: CASSEDRVDGYTF.

The genes are TRBV5-6 and TRBJ2-7; TRBD1 aligns across 10 bases. J was trimmed by 5 bases and V by 4 bases; bases with no gene match: 3. The germline CDR1 and CDR2 sequences are SGHDT and YYEEEE. The CDR3 contains 13 residues. The CDR3 DNA reads as TGTGCCAGCAGCCGGGACAGGGGCGACGAGCAGTACTTC. The encoded protein is CASSRDRGDEQYF.

The count of this clone is one. The J gene is TRBJ1-2, the V gene TRBV19; D is possibly TRBD1 (5 bases). This CDR3 spans 13 amino acids. The V gene's germline CDR1 is LNHDA and CDR2 SQIVND (reference sequence). Trimming left V 11 bases short and J 4 bases short, with 17 bases between. In nucleotides, the CDR3 is TGTGCCTCTTCCGCTCAGGGTACCTATGGCTACACCTTC. This gives the protein CASSAQGTYGYTF.

The gene calls are TRBV14 and TRBJ2-1; TRBD2 aligns across 10 bases. Trimming removed 5 bases from V and 10 bases from J; junction bases left unmatched: 14. This CDR3 is built from 16 residues. CDR1 and CDR2 from the germline V gene are SGHDN and FVKESK. CDR3 sequence (DNA): TGTGCCAGCAGCGAAATAGCGGGAGGAACCCTCCAAGAGCAGTTCTTC. This translates into CASSEIAGGTLQEQFF. The full variable domain, with the rest looked up from reference TRBV14 and TRBJ2-1, is EAGVTQFPSHSVIEKGQTVTLRCDPISGHDNLYWYRRVMGKEIKFLLHFVKESKQDESGMPNNRFLAERTGGTYSTLKVQPAELEDSGVYFCASSEIAGGTLQEQFFGPGTRLTVL.

V gene TRBV7-8 combines with J gene TRBJ2-1; 7 nucleotides agree with TRBD2. V shed 5 bases and J 3 bases; nucleotides not matched to a gene: 10. Per the germline V gene, CDR1 is SGHVS and CDR2 is FQNEAQ. The CDR3 totals 16 residues. The CDR3 DNA sequence: TGTGCCAGCAGCGTGTTAGCGGGCCGCTTCTACAATGAGCAGTTCTTC. The encoded protein is CASSVLAGRFYNEQFF. Drawing the rest from reference TRBV7-8 and TRBJ2-1, the complete variable domain is GAGVSQSPRYKVAKRGQDVALRCDPISGHVSLFWYQQALGQGPEFLTYFQNEAQLDKSGLPSDRFFAERPEGSVSTLKIQRTQQEDSAVYLCASSVLAGRFYNEQFFGPGTRLTVL.

The chain links TRBV5-5 to TRBJ2-5; 11 bases are a match to TRBD2. The trim removed 6 bases at V and 3 bases at J, leaving 4 bases unmatched. Germline V gene lookup returns CDR1 SGHKS and CDR2 YYEKEE (reference sequence). This CDR3 spans 14 amino acids. This CDR3 reads CASTKTSGKETQYF. CDR3 in DNA: TGTGCCAGCACCAAGACTAGCGGGAAAGAGACCCAGTACTTC.

The chain employs TRBV28 and TRBJ2-5; D may be TRBD2 (5 bases). Trimming removed 7 bases at V and 7 bases at J, with 10 bases between. The CDR3 is made up of 11 amino acids. Germline values: CDR1 MDHEN, CDR2 SYDVKM. The CDR3 bases are TGTGCCAGCACAGAGGAGGCGACCCAGTACTTC. It codes for CASTEEATQYF. Full variable domain (rest looked up from reference TRBV28 and TRBJ2-5): DVKVTQSSRYLVKRTGEKVFLECVQDMDHENMFWYRQDPGLGLRLIYFSYDVKMKEKGDIPEGYSVSREKKERFSLILESASTNQTSMYLCASTEEATQYFGPGTRLLVL.

The chain joins TRBV5-4 to TRBJ1-1, with D maybe TRBD1 (6 bases). Germline assignment: CDR1 SGHNT and CDR2 YYREEE (reference sequence). V lost 4 bases, J lost 3 bases, and 19 bases lay in between. The CDR3 sequence is 16 residues long. CDR3 sequence (DNA): TGTGCCAGCAGCATCGACAGGCGAAGATCCGACACTGAAGCTTTCTTT. It is translated as CASSIDRRRSDTEAFF.

The chain is built from TRBV7-8 and TRBJ1-1; D is perhaps TRBD1 (5 bases). CDR1 SGHVS and CDR2 FQNEAQ come from the germline V gene. V was shortened by 7 bases and J by 4 bases, with 13 bases between the two germline ends. The CDR3 loop spans 13 amino acids. The CDR3 sequence is CASMEQAGTEAFF. The CDR3 DNA is TGTGCCAGCATGGAACAGGCGGGCACTGAAGCTTTCTTT.

The chain links TRBV29-1 to TRBJ1-5; TRBD1 agrees at 7 bases. Germline CDR1 reads SQVTM; CDR2 reads ANQGSEA. Germline trimming cut 4 bases from V and 2 bases from J; bases unmatched to any gene: 2. The CDR3 contains 13 residues. The CDR3 loop reads CSVATGRNQPQHF. CDR3 DNA: TGCAGCGTTGCGACAGGGCGCAATCAGCCCCAGCATTTT.

The rearrangement links TRBV28 to TRBJ2-4; perhaps TRBD1 as D (6 bases). The V end was cut by 2 bases, the J end by 4 bases, with 9 bases between. The CDR3 is made up of 14 amino acids. Germline-derived CDR1 and CDR2 are MDHEN and SYDVKM. The CDR3 nucleotides are TGTGCCAGCAGTTTACGTACAGGGAAAAACATTCAGTACTTC. Its protein is CASSLRTGKNIQYF.

This rearrangement joins TRBV5-1 to TRBJ2-5, with D perhaps being TRBD1 or TRBD2 (5 bases each). The CDR3 extends over 14 amino acids. The V end was cut by 0 bases, the J end by 4 bases, with 10 bases between. Germline assignment: CDR1 SGHRS and CDR2 YFSETQ. The CDR3 loop reads CASSLGGGRETQYF. CDR3 nucleotide sequence: TGCGCCAGCAGCTTGGGGGGCGGGCGAGAGACCCAGTACTTC.

The rearrangement joins TRBV6-5 to TRBJ1-5, with a tentative D call TRBD1 (5 bases). The CDR3 contains 11 residues. Trimming took 8 bases from V and 7 from J, leaving 9 bases between them. Per germline, CDR1 MNHEY and CDR2 SVGAGI. CDR3: CASSWGQPQHF. The CDR3 region has the DNA TGTGCCAGCTCCTGGGGGCAGCCCCAGCATTTT.

The chain employs TRBV11-2 and TRBJ2-1; no clear D gene. Per the germline V gene, CDR1 is SGHAT and CDR2 is FQNNGV. The CDR3 has 13 residues. V was trimmed by 5 bases and J by 8 bases, leaving 13 bases between them. The CDR3 coding sequence is TGTGCCAGCAGCCCTCAAGGCATCTATGAGCAGTTCTTC. This sequence encodes CASSPQGIYEQFF.

The chain uses TRBV6-6 and TRBJ1-2, with TRBD1 matching 9 bases. V was pared by 0 bases and J by 7 bases, with 6 bases of the junction left unmatched. The CDR3 extends over 15 amino acids. Germline V gene data show CDR1 as MNHNY and CDR2 as SVGAGI (reference sequence). CDR3 sequence (DNA): TGTGCCAGCAGTTACTCGGAACAGGGGGCTGGTGGCTACACCTTC. Translating it yields CASSYSEQGAGGYTF.

This chain joins TRBV15 and TRBJ2-7; no firm D call. V was shortened by 4 bases and J by 2 bases, with 12 bases between the two germline ends. CDR1 and CDR2 from the germline V gene are LNHNV and YYDKDF (reference sequence). The CDR3 has 14 amino acids. In nucleotides, the CDR3 is TGTGCCACCAGCAAGGTTGCGTTCCCCTACGAGCAGTACTTC. This gives the protein CATSKVAFPYEQYF. The full variable domain, completed using reference TRBV15 and TRBJ2-7, is DAMVIQNPRYQVTQFGKPVTLSCSQTLNHNVMYWYQQKSSQAPKLLFHYYDKDFNNEADTPDNFQSRRPNTSFCFLDIRSPGLGDTAMYLCATSKVAFPYEQYFGPGTRLTVT.

This clone was counted a single time. This chain joins TRBV27 and TRBJ1-1; TRBD1 is a possible D gene (6 bases). Germline CDR1 reads MNHEY; CDR2 reads SMNVEV (reference sequence). The CDR3 length is 14 residues. V lost 3 bases, J lost 1 base, and 9 bases lay in between. The chain's CDR3 is CASSFLGGNTEAFF. The CDR3 DNA sequence: TGTGCCAGCAGTTTTTTAGGGGGGAACACTGAAGCTTTCTTT.

V is TRBV21-1 and J is TRBJ1-1; whether TRBD1, the table's D call, matches the DNA was not checked. TRBV21-1 counts as a pseudogene. The CDR3 runs to 16 residues. CDR3 sequence (DNA): TGTGCCAGCAGCAAACCGGGACAGGGGAAGGGCACTGAAGCTTTCTTT. It codes for CASSKPGQGKGTEAFF.

The CDR3 loop is CASSLSQTTNEKLFF. The CDR3 nucleotides read TGTGCCAGCAGCTTGAGTCAGACAACTAATGAAAAACTGTTTTTT. The chain employs TRBV5-5 and TRBJ1-4; no definite D call. V was pared by 1 base and J by 0 bases, with 7 bases between. The germline V gene has CDR1 SGHKS and CDR2 YYEKEE (reference sequence). The CDR3 spans 15 residues. The whole variable domain, remainder taken from reference TRBV5-5 and TRBJ1-4, is DAGVTQSPTHLIKTRGQQVTLRCSPISGHKSVSWYQQVLGQGPQFIFQYYEKEERGRGNFPDRFSARQFPNYSSELNVNALLLGDSALYLCASSLSQTTNEKLFFGSGTQLSVL.